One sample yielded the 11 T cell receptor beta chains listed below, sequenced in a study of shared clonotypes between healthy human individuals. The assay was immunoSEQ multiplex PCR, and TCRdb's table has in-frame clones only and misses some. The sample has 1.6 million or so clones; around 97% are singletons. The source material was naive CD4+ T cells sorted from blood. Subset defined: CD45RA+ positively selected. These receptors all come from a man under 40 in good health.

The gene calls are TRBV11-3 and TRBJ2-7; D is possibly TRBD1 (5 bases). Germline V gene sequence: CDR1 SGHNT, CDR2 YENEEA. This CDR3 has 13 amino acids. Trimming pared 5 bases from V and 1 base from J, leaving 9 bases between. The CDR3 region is CASSPRVSYEQYF. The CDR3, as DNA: TGTGCCAGCAGCCCCAGGGTGTCCTACGAGCAGTACTTC.

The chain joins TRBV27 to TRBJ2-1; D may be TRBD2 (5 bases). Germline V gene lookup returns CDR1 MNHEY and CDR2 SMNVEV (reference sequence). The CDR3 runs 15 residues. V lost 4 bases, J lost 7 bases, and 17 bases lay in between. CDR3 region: CASSSLLDALNEQFF. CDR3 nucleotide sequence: TGTGCCAGCAGTTCCCTACTAGACGCACTAAATGAGCAGTTCTTC.

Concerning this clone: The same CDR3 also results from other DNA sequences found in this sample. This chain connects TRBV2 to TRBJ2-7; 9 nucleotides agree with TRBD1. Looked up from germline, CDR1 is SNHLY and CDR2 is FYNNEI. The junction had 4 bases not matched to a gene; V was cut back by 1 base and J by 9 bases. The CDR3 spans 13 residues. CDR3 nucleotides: TGTGCCAGCAGTGAAGAACAGGGGGCGAGGCAGTACTTC. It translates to CASSEEQGARQYF.

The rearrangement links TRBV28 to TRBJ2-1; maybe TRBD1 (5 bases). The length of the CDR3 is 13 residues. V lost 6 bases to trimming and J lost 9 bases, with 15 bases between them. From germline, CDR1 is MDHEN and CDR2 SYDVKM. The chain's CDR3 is CASSRAEPFEQFF. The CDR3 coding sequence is TGTGCCAGCAGCAGGGCCGAGCCCTTTGAGCAGTTCTTC.

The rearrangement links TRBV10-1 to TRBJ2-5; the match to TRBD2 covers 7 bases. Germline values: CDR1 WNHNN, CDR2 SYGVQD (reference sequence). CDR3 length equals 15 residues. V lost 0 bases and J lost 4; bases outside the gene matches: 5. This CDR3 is CASSESREGRETQYF. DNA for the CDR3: TGCGCCAGCAGTGAGTCGAGGGAGGGGAGAGAGACCCAGTACTTC.

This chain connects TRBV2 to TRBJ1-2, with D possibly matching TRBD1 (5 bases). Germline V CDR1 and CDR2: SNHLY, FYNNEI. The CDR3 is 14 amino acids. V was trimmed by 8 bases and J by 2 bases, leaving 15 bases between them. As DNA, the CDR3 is TGTGCCAGCGCCAAAACAGGTCCGAACTATGGCTACACCTTC. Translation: CASAKTGPNYGYTF.

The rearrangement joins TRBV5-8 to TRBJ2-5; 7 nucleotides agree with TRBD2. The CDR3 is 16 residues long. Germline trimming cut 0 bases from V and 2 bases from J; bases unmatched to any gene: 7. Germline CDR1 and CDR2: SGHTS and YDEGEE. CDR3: CASSLASGVPQETQYF. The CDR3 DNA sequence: TGTGCCAGCAGCTTGGCTAGCGGAGTCCCTCAAGAGACCCAGTACTTC.

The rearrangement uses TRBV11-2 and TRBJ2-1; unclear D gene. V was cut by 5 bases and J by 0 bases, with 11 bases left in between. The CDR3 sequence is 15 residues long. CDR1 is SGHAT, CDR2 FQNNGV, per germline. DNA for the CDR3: TGTGCCAGCAGCCTGACAAGGTTCTCCTACAATGAGCAGTTCTTC. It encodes CASSLTRFSYNEQFF.

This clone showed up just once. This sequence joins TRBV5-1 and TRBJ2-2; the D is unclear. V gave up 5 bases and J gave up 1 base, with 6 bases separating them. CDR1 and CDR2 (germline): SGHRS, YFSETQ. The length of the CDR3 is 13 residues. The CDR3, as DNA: TGCGCCAGCAGGGGCGGGAACACCGGGGAGCTGTTTTTT. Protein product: CASRGGNTGELFF.

CDR3 bases: TGTGCCTGGAACCGGGACCCTGAAAAACTGTTTTTT. This encodes CAWNRDPEKLFF. The V gene is TRBV30, the J gene TRBJ1-4; TRBD1 is a possible D gene (5 bases). V dropped 4 bases and J dropped 7 bases, with 10 bases sitting between them. This CDR3 region has 12 residues. From germline, CDR1 is GTSNPN and CDR2 SVGIG (reference sequence).

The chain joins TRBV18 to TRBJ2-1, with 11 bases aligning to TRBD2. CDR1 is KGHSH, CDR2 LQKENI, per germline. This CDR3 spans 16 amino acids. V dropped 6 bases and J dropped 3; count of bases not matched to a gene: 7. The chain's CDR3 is CASSSTSGSVYNEQFF. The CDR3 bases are TGTGCCAGCTCTTCTACTAGCGGGAGTGTCTACAATGAGCAGTTCTTC.